This T cell receptor (beta chain) originates from a study of Tregs in tolerant kidney transplant recipients (dated by TCRdb to about 2019). As for the study more broadly: Related donors were used in the transplants with nonmyeloablative bone marrow transplantation, and mixed chimerism was transient in the human trials. The study applied TCRbeta sequencing to find donor-specific regulatory T cells before combined kidney and bone marrow transplantation and then followed those same cells after transplant.

Paper-wide results and their limitations: The study was constrained by small patient numbers, and validation of the findings is required in larger populations and under other immunosuppression protocols. Biological reproducibility was not directly addressed, though technical replication error appeared minimal. Expanding Tregs with activated donor B cells appeared to identify the most biologically relevant and donor-specific TCRbeta repertoire. In tolerant patients, the expansion of donor-specific Tregs was greater than global Treg expansion, suggesting that the expansion was antigen-driven rather than nonspecific. For some patients the PCR primers changed over time, which made it impossible to compare the samples from those patients at the nucleotide level.

The sample's time point label, decoded: blood sample drawn before combined kidney and bone marrow transplant. Unstimulated Tregs (CD4+CD25+CD127-), CD4+ non-Tregs (CD4+CD25-), CD4 and CD8 cells were FACS-sorted from thawed PBMCs. The patients were a few recipients of combined kidney and bone marrow transplants from the ITN036ST trial, and samples were available only for these trial subjects. Healthy control blood was separated into PBMCs by Ficoll density gradient and cryopreserved, and patient PBMCs were collected both before and after transplant. Remarks on this clone: The specificity of this receptor is unknown. The CDR3 end lies 3 residues beyond the end of the read and is filled in from the germline J gene.

According to the germline V gene, CDR1 reads SGHTA and CDR2 reads FQGTGA. CDR3 length: 14 amino acids, cysteine to phenylalanine. The DNA has 33 bases, all within the CDR3, and is read from base 1. Ends trimmed: V by 5 bases, J by 7 bases; bases unmatched to a gene: 8. For TCRbeta CDR3 sequencing, genomic DNA from the sorted cells was extracted using the QIAGEN DNeasy Blood and Tissue Kit. Through immunoSEQ, high-throughput TCRbeta CDR3 sequencing was done commercially, including PCR amplification with internal controls and bias correction. The source study handled its data this way. Unique productive TCRbeta sequences were defined by CDR3 nucleotide sequence where primers matched, otherwise by CDR3 amino acid sequence with Vbeta and Jbeta genes. As a correction for sorting error, sequences shared between sorted populations at a frequency ratio of 2:1 or less were discarded, and the remaining shared sequences were assigned to the higher population. A sequence was defined as donor-reactive if the sequence was expanded at least 5-fold in CFSE-low cells compared with unstimulated cells and had a frequency of at least 0.01% in CFSE-low cells. Repertoire divergence was quantified by Jensen-Shannon divergence using the top 100 TCRbeta sequences ranked by frequency. For any sample with multiple sequencing runs, sorting error was corrected in each run separately before the runs were pooled. The table was pulled from immuneACCESS by TCRdb, which kept in-frame rearrangements only. Such tables lose some clones; where checked, under half of the loss comes from unresolved V genes, and the rest has no known cause. That table gives V, J and clone size, and the DNA gave D and trimming. The sample table includes around 33,000 clones. 14% of the sample is taken by the ten largest.

This sample comprised CD8+ T cells from blood, obtained before the transplant. The TCR sequence derives from a human donor who received a combined kidney and bone marrow transplant. The chain links TRBV7-3 with TRBJ2-1; 7 central nucleotides agree with TRBD1. The covered CDR3 bases are TGTGCCAGCAGCCAGACAGGGAGTCAGAATGAG. It specifies CASSQTGSQNE. The whole CDR3 protein reads CASSQTGSQNEQFF.